What follows are 16 T cell receptor beta chains derived from one specimen sequenced in a study of cytomegalovirus exposure and HLA in healthy donors. Vbeta (60) and Jbeta (13) primers were used in the PCR. Sequenced by immunoSEQ multiplex PCR; TCRdb stores in-frame clones only, minus some. The sample records about 180,000 clones, 60% to 85% being singletons. What was sequenced was PBMCs. The receptors come from a man aged 18-30 years in good health and CMV-seronegative.

The rearrangement uses TRBV30 and TRBJ2-5; D is perhaps TRBD2 (6 bases). V shed 5 bases and J shed 3 bases, with 13 bases lying between them. The CDR3 is made up of 13 amino acids. Per germline, CDR1 GTSNPN and CDR2 SVGIG (reference sequence). The CDR3 sequence is CAWAGGGEETQYF. The CDR3 bases are TGTGCCTGGGCTGGGGGAGGAGAAGAGACCCAGTACTTC.

This clone was picked up one time. J is TRBJ2-3 and V is TRBV27, with D possibly being TRBD2 (5 bases). This CDR3 contains 14 residues. CDR1 and CDR2 (germline): MNHEY, SMNVEV (reference sequence). V was cut by 10 bases and J by 0 bases, with 14 bases left in between. DNA of the CDR3: TGTGCCACCTCGATAGCGACTAGCACAGATACGCAGTATTTT. It yields the protein CATSIATSTDTQYF.

The V call is TRBV27, the J call TRBJ1-6; D is unresolved. This CDR3 comprises 15 residues. V lost 4 bases, J lost 9 bases, and 16 bases lay in between. Germline V lookup: CDR1 MNHEY, CDR2 SMNVEV (reference sequence). CDR3 loop: CASSSGIRGSSPLHF. The DNA of the CDR3 is TGTGCCAGCAGTTCTGGTATAAGAGGTAGTTCACCCCTCCACTTT.

There are a few counts of this clone. The chain combines TRBV7-9 with TRBJ2-7, with 11 bases matching TRBD2. This CDR3 comprises 15 residues. Unmatched junction bases numbered 8, after V lost 6 bases and J lost 4 bases. Germline-derived CDR1 and CDR2 are SEHNR and FQNEAQ (reference sequence). The CDR3 bases are TGTGCCAGCAGACCGGGACTAGCGGAGGAGTACGAGCAGTACTTC. Protein: CASRPGLAEEYEQYF.

J is TRBJ2-7 and V is TRBV10-1, with D uncertain. This CDR3 is built from 14 residues. Trimming stripped 5 bases from V and 1 base from J, with 12 bases between. CDR1 WNHNN and CDR2 SYGVQD come from the germline V gene (reference sequence). The chain's CDR3 is CASSPELQSYEQYF. As DNA, the CDR3 is TGCGCCAGCAGTCCGGAGCTCCAATCCTACGAGCAGTACTTC.

This rearrangement joins TRBV9 to TRBJ1-1; D uncertain. This CDR3 comprises 13 residues. Trimming cost V 1 base and J 4 bases, with 8 bases left between them. CDR1 and CDR2 (germline): SGDLS, YYNGEE. Here the CDR3 DNA reads TGTGCCAGCAGCGTAAAGAGTCTCACTGAAGCTTTCTTT. The encoded protein is CASSVKSLTEAFF. Full variable domain (outside the CDR3, taken from reference TRBV9 and TRBJ1-1): DSGVTQTPKHLITATGQRVTLRCSPRSGDLSVYWYQQSLDQGLQFLIQYYNGEERAKGNILERFSAQQFPDLHSELNLSSLELGDSALYFCASSVKSLTEAFFGQGTRLTVV.

The gene calls are TRBV6-5 and TRBJ2-4; TRBD2 is a possible D gene (6 bases). Germline V gene lookup returns CDR1 MNHEY and CDR2 SVGAGI. V shed 2 bases and J shed 9 bases, with 17 bases lying between them. This CDR3 is built from 15 residues. The DNA of the CDR3 is TGTGCCAGCAGTTACCAAACTAGCAATTCAGGCATTCAGTACTTC. This translates into CASSYQTSNSGIQYF.

Concerning this clone: No DNA is shown, since the ends of the CDR3 on it are uncertain; the CDR3 is the one TCRdb lists. This chain links TRBV13 with TRBJ2-3; the D segment call TRBD2 is taken from the table without a DNA check. A total of 15 residues make up the CDR3, ends included. CDR1 and CDR2 from the germline V gene are PRHDT and FYEKMQ (reference sequence). CDR3 region: CASSLVGGGTDTQCF.

The sample holds one count of this clone. The V call is TRBV28, the J call TRBJ2-7, with 11 bases fitting TRBD1. Germline V gene lookup returns CDR1 MDHEN and CDR2 SYDVKM. V was clipped by 5 bases and J by 4 bases; unmatched bases: 4. The CDR3 has 14 residues. The CDR3 DNA follows: TGTGCCAGCAGTCCGGGACAGGGGGAGTACGAGCAGTACTTC. This translates into CASSPGQGEYEQYF.

CDR3 in DNA: TGTGCCAGCTCACCCCTACGAGGGAACACTGAAGCTTTCTTT. This gives the protein CASSPLRGNTEAFF. The chain employs TRBV18 and TRBJ1-1; D uncertain. Trimming left V 3 bases short and J 1 base short, with 9 bases between. The CDR3 has 14 amino acids. Germline V CDR1 and CDR2: KGHSH, LQKENI. Drawing the rest from reference TRBV18 and TRBJ1-1, the complete variable domain is NAGVMQNPRHLVRRRGQEARLRCSPMKGHSHVYWYRQLPEEGLKFMVYLQKENIIDESGMPKERFSAEFPKEGPSILRIQQVVRGDSAAYFCASSPLRGNTEAFFGQGTRLTVV.

This chain joins TRBV6-5 and TRBJ1-1; tentative D call: TRBD1 (6 bases). In germline, CDR1 is MNHEY, CDR2 SVGAGI. The CDR3 is made up of 14 amino acids. V lost 5 bases, J lost 6 bases, and 16 bases lay in between. In nucleotides, the CDR3 is TGTGCCAGCAGTCCACAGGGAGGGGTTGCTGAAGCTTTCTTT. The encoded protein is CASSPQGGVAEAFF.

V usage is TRBV5-1 and J usage is TRBJ2-2; 9 bases agree with TRBD1. Looked up from germline, CDR1 is SGHRS and CDR2 is YFSETQ. This CDR3 spans 15 amino acids. Trimming cost V 0 bases and J 6 bases; bases outside gene matches: 3. The CDR3 coding sequence is TGCGCCAGCAGCTTGGCGACAGGGGGTGCCGGGGAGCTGTTTTTT. Amino acids: CASSLATGGAGELFF.

This sequence joins TRBV5-8 and TRBJ2-7; D possibly corresponds to TRBD1 (6 bases). The CDR3 runs to 13 residues. CDR1 is SGHTS, CDR2 YDEGEE, per germline. V gave up 0 bases and J gave up 3 bases, with 7 bases separating them. The CDR3 bases are TGTGCCAGCAGCTTGGTCAGGGGCTACGAGCAGTACTTC. This codes for CASSLVRGYEQYF.

The J gene is TRBJ2-1, the V gene TRBV6-5, with a possible D match to TRBD1 (7 bases). This CDR3 has 14 amino acids. V dropped 0 bases and J dropped 5 bases, with 8 bases sitting between them. From germline, CDR1 is MNHEY and CDR2 SVGAGI. The CDR3 nucleotides are TGTGCCAGCAGTTACTCCAGGGGGGACAATGAGCAGTTCTTC. It yields the protein CASSYSRGDNEQFF.

The sample holds a few counts of this clone. The chain uses TRBV5-1 and TRBJ1-2; no firm D call. The CDR3 contains 14 residues. Germline assignment: CDR1 SGHRS and CDR2 YFSETQ. V shed 3 bases and J shed 5 bases, with 14 bases lying between them. CDR3 DNA: TGCGCCAGCAGCTCCGACTTGCCTTCTTATGGCTACACCTTC. Translation gives CASSSDLPSYGYTF.

The gene calls are TRBV5-1 and TRBJ1-6, with D perhaps TRBD1 (5 bases). Trimming left V 0 bases short and J 7 bases short, with 8 bases between. Germline values: CDR1 SGHRS, CDR2 YFSETQ. The CDR3 covers 14 residues. CDR3 bases: TGCGCCAGCAGCTTGGCTCAGGGAAATTCACCCCTCCACTTT. Protein sequence: CASSLAQGNSPLHF.